These 6 T cell receptor beta chains were all obtained from the same sample, sequenced in a study of cytomegalovirus exposure and HLA in healthy donors. Use of 60 Vbeta and 13 Jbeta primers characterized the PCR. Measured with immunoSEQ multiplex PCR; TCRdb has only the in-frame clones, and not every one. The sample has under 200,000 clones, and its top ten clones hold 5.5% to 7.5%. Material for sequencing was PBMCs. The receptor source for this set is a man in his thirties or forties in good health and CMV-seronegative.

As concerns this clone: At the DNA level, this CDR3 is encoded by other sequences in the same sample as well. The CDR3 sequence is CASSPRQGSYEQYF. CDR3 bases: TGTGCCAGCAGCCCCCGACAGGGCTCCTACGAGCAGTACTTC. This chain uses TRBV7-2 with TRBJ2-7; 7 nucleotides align to TRBD1. The germline CDR1 and CDR2 sequences are SGHTA and FQGNSA. With 5 bases clipped from V and 0 bases from J, the junction kept 4 bases outside the gene matches. The CDR3 is 14 residues long.

The V call is TRBV7-9, the J call TRBJ2-7, with a tentative D call TRBD2 (6 bases). From germline, CDR1 is SEHNR and CDR2 FQNEAQ (reference sequence). This CDR3 has 13 amino acids. Trimming left V 7 bases short and J 0 bases short, with 10 bases between. The DNA for the CDR3 is TGTGCCAGCACCGGGAGAAGCTCCTACGAGCAGTACTTC. Translation: CASTGRSSYEQYF. The variable domain in full, with the rest retrieved from reference TRBV7-9 and TRBJ2-7, is DTGVSQNPRHKITKRGQNVTFRCDPISEHNRLYWYRQTLGQGPEFLTYFQNEAQLEKSRLLSDRFSAERPKGSFSTLEIQRTEQGDSAMYLCASTGRSSYEQYFGPGTRLTVT.

The chain combines TRBV7-6 with TRBJ2-2, with 7 bases fitting TRBD1. Losses at the gene ends were 0 bases for V and 0 bases for J; bases not matched to a gene: 4. The CDR3 sequence is 17 residues long. Looked up from germline, CDR1 is SGHVS and CDR2 is FNYEAQ. This chain's CDR3 is CASSLARQGANTGELFF. The DNA for the CDR3 is TGTGCCAGCAGCTTAGCAAGACAGGGCGCGAACACCGGGGAGCTGTTTTTT. The variable domain in full, with the rest retrieved from reference TRBV7-6 and TRBJ2-2, is GAGVSQSPRYKVTKRGQDVALRCDPISGHVSLYWYRQALGQGPEFLTYFNYEAQQDKSGLPNDRFSAERPEGSISTLTIQRTEQRDSAMYRCASSLARQGANTGELFFGEGSRLTVL.

The CDR3 spells CASSFGGRIGELFF. The DNA for the CDR3 is TGTGCCAGCAGTTTTGGGGGCCGGATCGGGGAGCTGTTTTTT. V and J are TRBV27 and TRBJ2-2, with D perhaps matching TRBD1 (6 bases). V lost 3 bases, J lost 7 bases, and 12 bases lay in between. CDR1 and CDR2 (germline): MNHEY, SMNVEV (reference sequence). The CDR3 spans 14 residues.

This rearrangement joins TRBV19 to TRBJ2-5, with 12 positions matching TRBD2. Germline V gene lookup returns CDR1 LNHDA and CDR2 SQIVND (reference sequence). This CDR3 region has 16 residues. With 5 bases clipped from V and 5 bases from J, the junction kept 9 bases outside the gene matches. CDR3 in amino acids: CASSDGLAGWRETQYF. CDR3 sequence (DNA): TGTGCCAGTAGTGACGGACTAGCGGGGTGGCGGGAGACCCAGTACTTC.

The rearrangement joins TRBV4-1 to TRBJ1-3; 9 nucleotides line up with TRBD1. CDR3 length: 20 amino acids. Germline trimming cut 0 bases from V and 0 bases from J; bases unmatched to any gene: 12. Per the germline V gene, CDR1 is MGHRA and CDR2 is YSYEKL. The CDR3 sequence: CASSQDRGQGLSNSGNTIYF. The CDR3 nucleotides read TGCGCCAGCAGCCAAGACCGTGGACAGGGGCTTTCGAACTCTGGAAACACCATATATTTT.